A single sample gave rise to the 8 T cell receptor beta chains below, sequenced in a study of Tregs in tolerant kidney transplant recipients (dated 2019 in TCRdb). Libraries were built with the immunoSEQ multiplex PCR assay. Not all clones reach the TCRdb copy of this immuneACCESS table, which keeps in-frame sequences only. Checked studies attribute under half of the gap to unresolved V genes and leave the rest unexplained. Within this sample are about 240,000 clones, with roughly four fifths of them counted one time only. Jointly, the top ten make up under 0.65% of the sample. The sample was CD4+ T cells from blood. The receptor set was obtained from a human donor in good health.

The chain joins TRBV18 to TRBJ1-2, with TRBD1 matching over 10 bases. CDR3 size: 17 residues. V lost 3 bases and J lost 3; bases outside the gene matches: 10. CDR1 KGHSH and CDR2 LQKENI come from the germline V gene. The CDR3 coding sequence is TGTGCCAGCTCACCTACCGGGACAGGGGCGAGGGACTATGGCTACACCTTC. Protein product: CASSPTGTGARDYGYTF. The full variable domain, in which reference TRBV18 and TRBJ1-2 provide the parts outside the CDR3, is NAGVMQNPRHLVRRRGQEARLRCSPMKGHSHVYWYRQLPEEGLKFMVYLQKENIIDESGMPKERFSAEFPKEGPSILRIQQVVRGDSAAYFCASSPTGTGARDYGYTFGSGTRLTVV.

The V gene is TRBV4-1, the J gene TRBJ2-2, with 8 bases matching TRBD2. The trim removed 0 bases at V and 2 bases at J, leaving 5 bases unmatched. Per the germline V gene, CDR1 is MGHRA and CDR2 is YSYEKL. This CDR3 has 17 residues. CDR3 residues: CASSQEARGANTGELFF. CDR3 coding DNA: TGCGCCAGCAGCCAAGAGGCGCGGGGGGCCAACACCGGGGAGCTGTTTTTT.

This CDR3 is CASSPTSSSGANVLTF. The DNA for the CDR3 is TGTGCCAGCAGCCCGACTAGCAGCTCTGGGGCCAACGTCCTGACTTTC. This rearrangement joins TRBV4-2 to TRBJ2-6; 7 bases line up with TRBD2. Trimming at V came to 4 bases and at J to 0 bases, leaving 3 bases not matched to a gene. Germline assignment: CDR1 LGHNA and CDR2 YNFKEQ. CDR3 length: 16 residues.

The DNA for the CDR3 is TGTGCCAGCTCCCAAGGCCGGCAGGCCACCGGGGAGCTGTTTTTT. Translation gives CASSQGRQATGELFF. The chain joins TRBV18 to TRBJ2-2; the D is unclear. Germline V gives CDR1 KGHSH, CDR2 LQKENI. V dropped 6 bases and J dropped 4 bases, with 15 bases sitting between them. This CDR3 is 15 amino acids long.

This chain links TRBV7-9 with TRBJ2-2, with D possibly TRBD1 on 5 matching bases. The CDR3 loop spans 16 amino acids. V was trimmed by 7 bases and J by 4 bases, leaving 19 bases between them. CDR1 is SEHNR and CDR2 is FQNEAQ in the germline V gene (reference sequence). The CDR3, as DNA: TGTGCCAGCACCCCGGGTAGGGCCCAGGGCACCGGGGAGCTGTTTTTT. This translates into CASTPGRAQGTGELFF.

V is TRBV25-1 and J is TRBJ1-2; 8 nucleotides match TRBD1. Germline assignment: CDR1 MGHDK and CDR2 SYGVNS. V shed 6 bases and J 3 bases; nucleotides not matched to a gene: 6. The length of the CDR3 is 14 residues. CDR3 loop: CASRVTGGDYGYTF. For the CDR3, the DNA is TGTGCCAGCAGGGTCACAGGGGGGGACTATGGCTACACCTTC.

The J gene is TRBJ2-5, the V gene TRBV18; perhaps TRBD2 as D (5 bases). The germline gives CDR1 KGHSH, CDR2 LQKENI. V lost 0 bases and J 7 bases, leaving 15 bases between the germline ends. This CDR3 is built from 15 residues. CDR3 in amino acids: CASSPPLAGRGTQYF. As DNA, the CDR3 is TGTGCCAGCTCACCACCACTTGCAGGTCGGGGGACCCAGTACTTC. The variable domain in full, with the rest retrieved from reference TRBV18 and TRBJ2-5, is NAGVMQNPRHLVRRRGQEARLRCSPMKGHSHVYWYRQLPEEGLKFMVYLQKENIIDESGMPKERFSAEFPKEGPSILRIQQVVRGDSAAYFCASSPPLAGRGTQYFGPGTRLLVL.

V is TRBV11-2 and J is TRBJ2-1; TRBD2 agrees at 7 bases. V was pared by 8 bases and J by 2 bases, with 9 bases of the junction left unmatched. This CDR3 region has 15 residues. Germline V gene lookup returns CDR1 SGHAT and CDR2 FQNNGV. CDR3 nucleotide sequence: TGTGCCAGCCTTAGGTCTAGCGGCGCCTACAATGAGCAGTTCTTC. Translated, it gives CASLRSSGAYNEQFF.